This TCR beta chain was captured by sequencing in a study of memory CD4+ T cells and cytomegalovirus serostatus (dated by TCRdb to the late 2010s). As for the study more broadly: The roughly 33 healthy Belgian adults in the cohort included 9 who were CMV seropositive and roughly 25 who were CMV seronegative. To replicate a published TCR-based CMV serostatus classifier, the researchers sequenced the CD4+ memory TCRbeta repertoires of a Belgian cohort whose cytomegalovirus serostatus was known. What the work shows at the level of the full study, not this receptor alone: Among the roughly 160 previously reported CMV-associated TCRbeta sequences, 60 to 70 showed up in the CD4+ memory repertoires, with each one found in between one and five individuals. The original-framework classifier achieved a median bootstrapped AUC of around 0.95 with a 95% CI of 0.76-1.00 on the Belgian cohort. Unlike the original study, which covered naive and memory CD4+ and CD8+ populations, the Belgian study sequenced only CD4+CD45RO+ memory cells. The results were interpreted as suggesting that the CMV-associated TCR signature is largely present in the CD4+ memory repertoire. For predicting CMV serostatus, the median bootstrapped AUC was about 0.96 using the original framework and less than 0.93 using a US-trained random forest.

The table lists this clone with a count of one. No cognate antigen has been identified for it. No base qualities exist here, and no much larger clone lies one base off it. Inclusive of the bounding cysteine and phenylalanine, the CDR3 is 15 residues long. This entry keeps only the CDR3 DNA: 45 bases, framed from base 1. Deletion took 5 bases off V and 0 bases off J, with a span of 13 bases between the germline ends. The germline V gene (reference sequence) supplies CDR1 MNHEY and CDR2 SMNVEV. A FACSAria II was used to sort memory CD4+ T cells, defined as single viable CD3+CD4+CD8-CD45RO+ cells. CMV serostatus was assessed using a Roche Elecsys assay, by which serum IgG against CMV pp150, pp28, p38 and p52 was detected. Following thawing, total CD4+ T cells were enriched through positive selection using CD4 magnetic microbeads. The samples came from a different study that was designed specifically to examine the CD4+ T cell memory repertoire. Peripheral blood mononuclear cells were isolated and cryopreserved according to standard operating procedures, and serum was stored at -80 degrees C. Staining used CD3-PerCP (BW264/56), CD4-APC (RPA-T4), CD45RO-PE (UCHT1) and CD8-Pacific Orange (3B5) antibodies, with Sytox blue excluding non-viable cells.

Genomic DNA was extracted from sorted cells with the Quick-DNA Microprep Kit. Amplification of TCRbeta DNA was done with the immunoSEQ hsTCRbeta kit, following the protocol from the manufacturer. TCRbeta libraries were sequenced on an Illumina MiSeq instrument. On the authors' methods: Once out-of-frame sequences had been removed, about 2,000,000 distinct TCRbeta sequences were left, which works out to an average of about 71,000 per individual. Each individual was scored according to the count of about 150 previously reported CMV-associated TCRbeta sequences and the total productive distinct TCRbeta count. A beta-binomial model was reimplemented in Python, and scikit-learn random forests with default parameters were trained on data from the US cohort. Classifier performance on the Belgian cohort was summarized as median AUC with percentile confidence intervals calculated over 10,000 bootstrap iterations. TCRdb stores this immuneACCESS table with in-frame sequences only. Part of the clones is absent; in the studies checked, under half of the shortfall reflects unresolved V genes, and no reason is known for the rest. V, J and clone size derive from that table, while D and trimming were established from the DNA sequence. The sample profile shows about 58,000 clones; roughly 85% of them were found once. The ten biggest clones cover around 0.5% of the sample.

The V and J segments used are TRBV27 and TRBJ1-2, with a tentative D gene TRBD1 over 5 matching bases. The sequencing sample was made of memory CD4+ T cells from blood. The receptor was derived from an adult in good health and CMV-seronegative. Some clones in this sample may be carry-over from other donors' samples. The CDR3 has the sequence CASSGAGNSNYGYTF. The DNA sequence is TGTGCCAGCAGTGGGGCAGGGAACTCTAACTATGGCTACACCTTC.